The 23 T cell receptor beta chains below come from one sample, sequenced in a study of T cells after yellow fever vaccination. A single record per CDR3 protein comes from TCRdb applying MiXCR to the 5' RACE reads. The sample shows hundreds of thousands of distinct CDR3 sequences, 17% of them seen only once. The sample consisted of PBMCs, taken about 5 days after the first yellow fever vaccination. The receptors originated from a man aged 18 to 30 who received the YFV17D yellow fever vaccine.

This clonotype was recorded at least ten times. The chain employs TRBV5-1 and TRBJ2-1; D could derive from TRBD1 or TRBD2 (5 bases each). The CDR3 has 16 amino acids. The V end was cut by 3 bases, the J end by 0 bases, with 13 bases between. Germline loops: CDR1 SGHRS, CDR2 YFSETQ. Here the CDR3 DNA reads TGCGCCAGCAGCTCGACACCAGGGAGCTCCTACAATGAGCAGTTCTTC. It specifies CASSSTPGSSYNEQFF.

The rearrangement joins TRBV4-3 to TRBJ1-4, with TRBD1 as a possible D gene (5 bases). V was clipped by 3 bases and J by 7 bases, with 9 bases between them. The CDR3 length is 13 residues. The V gene's germline CDR1 is LGHNA and CDR2 YSLEER. CDR3 sequence: CASSQDITEKLFF. Here the CDR3 DNA reads TGCGCCAGCAGCCAGGACATAACTGAAAAACTGTTTTTT.

This clonotype was counted ten times or more. The chain carries TRBV7-9 and TRBJ2-5; 7 bases fit TRBD1. Germline V lookup: CDR1 SEHNR, CDR2 FQNEAQ (reference sequence). After removal of 4 bases from V and 1 base from J, the junction contained 6 bases not matched to a gene. The CDR3 has 15 residues. The CDR3 reads CASSSLGQTQETQYF. As DNA, the CDR3 is TGTGCCAGCAGCTCCCTGGGACAGACCCAAGAGACCCAGTACTTC.

The CDR3, as DNA: TGCGCCAGCAGCTTGGGTCCCGTGAGTCGTGCGTGGCATTTT. Translation: CASSLGPVSRAWHF. This chain joins TRBV5-1 and TRBJ1-5; D unclear. Trimming pared 0 bases from V and 15 bases from J, leaving 19 bases between. Germline V CDR1 and CDR2: SGHRS, YFSETQ. The length of the CDR3 is 14 residues.

This clonotype was observed a handful of times. The rearrangement joins TRBV29-1 to TRBJ2-7; 8 bases fit TRBD1. V shed 6 bases and J 6 bases; nucleotides not matched to a gene: 10. The germline V gene encodes CDR1 SQVTM and CDR2 ANQGSEA. This CDR3 spans 13 amino acids. The CDR3 sequence: CSVPGQDSAEQYF. CDR3 DNA: TGCAGCGTGCCGGGACAGGATTCCGCCGAGCAGTACTTC.

This clonotype appeared a few times. The V call is TRBV5-1, the J call TRBJ1-3; tentatively, D is TRBD1 (6 bases). Trimming pared 5 bases from V and 4 bases from J, leaving 13 bases between. This CDR3 is built from 14 residues. CDR1 and CDR2 from the germline V gene are SGHRS and YFSETQ. CDR3 DNA: TGCGCCAGCAGGCAGGACAGCGCCGGAAACACCATATATTTT. This sequence encodes CASRQDSAGNTIYF.

This sequence joins TRBV9 and TRBJ1-2; D not certain. Trimming removed 0 bases at V and 4 bases at J, with 7 bases between. The CDR3 has 13 amino acids. Germline CDR1 is SGDLS and CDR2 is YYNGEE. Here the CDR3 reads CASSVEGSYGYTF. CDR3 bases: TGTGCCAGCAGCGTAGAAGGCAGCTATGGCTACACCTTC.

This sequence joins TRBV20-1 and TRBJ2-1; possible D gene TRBD2, 7 bases. The CDR3 totals 13 residues. In germline, CDR1 is DFQATT, CDR2 SNEGSKA (reference sequence). Trimming stripped 7 bases from V and 7 bases from J, with 17 bases between. The CDR3 DNA reads as TGCAGTGTCCTGGGGGGGGCCGGAAATGAGCAGTTCTTC. Translated: CSVLGGAGNEQFF.

This clonotype occurred many times. The chain carries TRBV28 and TRBJ1-5; 8 bases line up with TRBD1. Germline V gene lookup returns CDR1 MDHEN and CDR2 SYDVKM. The CDR3 is made up of 13 amino acids. Unmatched junction bases numbered 4, after V lost 5 bases and J lost 7 bases. This CDR3 reads CASSPTGVQPQHF. CDR3 in DNA: TGTGCCAGCAGTCCGACAGGGGTCCAGCCCCAGCATTTT.

The V and J genes are TRBV6-5 and TRBJ2-7, with 8 bases matching TRBD2. The germline V gene has CDR1 MNHEY and CDR2 SVGAGI. Losses at the gene ends were 4 bases for V and 5 bases for J; bases not matched to a gene: 13. The CDR3 has 16 amino acids. CDR3 sequence reads: CASSSRPGGLPHEQYF. The CDR3, as DNA: TGTGCCAGCAGTTCCCGGCCGGGAGGGCTCCCCCACGAGCAGTACTTC.

This clonotype has just a few counts. V gene TRBV4-3 combines with J gene TRBJ2-5, with D tentatively TRBD1 (6 bases). V was clipped by 1 base and J by 0 bases, with 9 bases between them. CDR3 size: 15 residues. The germline V gene has CDR1 LGHNA and CDR2 YSLEER. The CDR3, as DNA: TGCGCCAGCAGCCAAGTCTACAGGGACCAAGAGACCCAGTACTTC. Its protein is CASSQVYRDQETQYF.

This clonotype has a handful of counts. The chain recombines TRBV14 with TRBJ2-3; 9 bases map to TRBD1. V dropped 4 bases and J dropped 2; count of bases not matched to a gene: 7. The CDR3 length is 16 residues. The V gene's germline CDR1 is SGHDN and CDR2 FVKESK. The CDR3 loop is CASSRPGQGPTDTQYF. The CDR3 DNA reads as TGTGCCAGCAGCCGACCGGGACAGGGCCCCACAGATACGCAGTATTTT.

There are a few counts of this clonotype. The gene calls are TRBV7-9 and TRBJ2-7; 7 nucleotides agree with TRBD1. Germline V gene sequence: CDR1 SEHNR, CDR2 FQNEAQ (reference sequence). The CDR3 extends over 13 amino acids. V dropped 5 bases and J dropped 6; count of bases not matched to a gene: 7. The CDR3 region is CASSDRTGPEQYV. The CDR3, as DNA: TGTGCCAGCAGCGACAGGACAGGCCCCGAGCAGTACGTC.

This chain joins TRBV6-1 and TRBJ2-4; 7 nucleotides align to TRBD1. Germline V gives CDR1 MNHNS, CDR2 SASEGT. The CDR3 runs 15 residues. V lost 6 bases to trimming and J lost 0 bases; unmatched junction nucleotides: 5. The CDR3 DNA sequence: TGTGCCAGCAGCGGGACAGAACTAGCCAAAAACATTCAGTACTTC. Protein sequence: CASSGTELAKNIQYF.

This clonotype was counted a few times. The chain couples TRBV2 to TRBJ1-1, with D unclear. The V gene lost 3 bases and the J gene lost 11 bases, with 7 bases spanning the gap. CDR3 length equals 10 residues. CDR1 and CDR2 (germline): SNHLY, FYNNEI. In DNA, the CDR3 is TGTGCCAGCAGTGAGGGCTCTGCTTTCTTT. The encoded protein is CASSEGSAFF.

This clonotype turned up a few times. The chain couples TRBV5-6 to TRBJ1-6; TRBD1 is a possible D gene (6 bases). This CDR3 has 15 amino acids. The germline V and J ends were trimmed by 5 bases and 8 bases, with 17 bases remaining between them. Germline V gene lookup returns CDR1 SGHDT and CDR2 YYEEEE. CDR3 amino acids: CASRARAGGYSPLHF. CDR3 DNA sequence: TGTGCCAGCAGAGCGCGGGCGGGGGGCTATTCACCCCTCCACTTT.

V usage is TRBV29-1 and J usage is TRBJ2-1; TRBD1 aligns across 10 bases. The CDR3 is 18 amino acids. Germline CDR1 is SQVTM and CDR2 is ANQGSEA. Unmatched junction bases numbered 15, after V lost 7 bases and J lost 0 bases. The CDR3 loop is CSGGGQGSGASSYNEQFF. The CDR3 DNA is TGCAGCGGAGGGGGACAGGGGAGCGGCGCGAGCTCCTACAATGAGCAGTTCTTC.

V and J are TRBV7-6 and TRBJ2-2; 12 bases match TRBD1. V gave up 4 bases and J gave up 9 bases; unmatched junction bases: 12. Germline V gives CDR1 SGHVS, CDR2 FNYEAQ. The CDR3 contains 17 residues. CDR3 sequence: CASSSVRPGQGARELFF. The CDR3 region has the DNA TGTGCCAGCAGCTCAGTCCGTCCGGGACAGGGGGCAAGGGAGCTGTTTTTT.

V and J are TRBV12-3 or TRBV12-4 and TRBJ2-7; TRBD1 matches 11 bases. This CDR3 has 14 amino acids. Trimming cost V 5 bases and J 7 bases; bases outside gene matches: 7. The CDR3 DNA sequence: TGTGCCAGCAGTCAACCGGACAGGGGGCGAGAGCAGTACTTC. It encodes CASSQPDRGREQYF.

The chain links TRBV3-1 to TRBJ2-7; TRBD1 matches 12 bases. The CDR3 is 14 amino acids. The junction had 6 bases not matched to a gene; V was cut back by 3 bases and J by 9 bases. Germline-derived CDR1 and CDR2 are LGHDT and YNNKEL (reference sequence). CDR3 DNA sequence: TGTGCCAGCAGCCAGACCGGGACAGGGGGCGGGCAGTACTTC. Its translation is CASSQTGTGGGQYF.

This clonotype was seen only a few times. The chain couples TRBV15 to TRBJ2-1; D is unresolved. The CDR3 is 12 amino acids. The V and J ends lost 1 base and 7 bases respectively, with 5 bases between them. Germline V gene data show CDR1 as LNHNV and CDR2 as YYDKDF (reference sequence). In nucleotides, the CDR3 is TGTGCCACCAGCAGAGTTGAGAATGAGCAGTTCTTC. It codes for CATSRVENEQFF.

The rearrangement links TRBV5-1 to TRBJ2-3, with a possible D match to TRBD2 (5 bases). Trimming left V 6 bases short and J 2 bases short, with 16 bases between. Per germline, CDR1 SGHRS and CDR2 YFSETQ. The CDR3 loop spans 15 amino acids. The CDR3 bases are TGCGCCAGCACCACCGAGTGGACTTCCACAGATACGCAGTATTTT. Its translation: CASTTEWTSTDTQYF.

This clonotype was counted many times. J is TRBJ2-1 and V is TRBV27, with TRBD1 as a possible D gene (5 bases). Per germline, CDR1 MNHEY and CDR2 SMNVEV (reference sequence). The length of the CDR3 is 11 residues. Trimming pared 8 bases from V and 11 bases from J, leaving 13 bases between. The CDR3 DNA is TGTGCCAGCCGCAGGGTCGGGCAGCAGTTCTTC. It encodes CASRRVGQQFF.